This T cell receptor beta chain is from a study (dated by TCRdb to about 2015). With regard to the full study: Whether tumor-infiltrating Tregs in breast cancer are recruited from blood Tregs or converted in situ from other CD4+ T cell subsets was tested. The study at large found these results: Across 23 patients, roughly 12.9% of tumor Treg TRBV12-4/TRBJ1-2 sequences were shared with naive CD4+ cells, compared with less than 2.2% shared with blood Tregs or memory cells. Rather than covering whole repertoires, validation in the larger cohort was restricted to a single TCR beta V-J rearrangement. The greatest overlap of tumor-infiltrating Treg TCR alpha and beta sequences was with tumor naive CD4+ T cells, followed next by blood naive CD4+ T cells. In terms of TCR gene usage, tumor memory CD4+ T cells clustered together with blood and lymph node memory CD4+ cells, as well as with lymph node naive CD4+ cells.

This clonotype is considered medium-sized (0.01 to 0.1%). The antigen it recognizes is unknown. One base away there is no much larger clone; base qualities are not given. Measured from the cysteine to the phenylalanine, the CDR3 is 14 residues long. The DNA shown is the 42-base CDR3, in frame from base 1. Cut back by 6 bases and 5 bases, the V and J ends lie 16 bases apart. The method behind the library was multiplex PCR. Sequencer: Ion Torrent PGM. Adaptor-ligated barcode primers were used to amplify TRBV12-4/TRBJ1-2 clonotypes in the approximately 22-patient analysis. The Ion Personal Genome Machine system was used to sequence the TRBV12-4/TRBJ1-2 amplicons from the approximately 20-patient cohort. Per the authors' processing: For each of nine subset-tissue groups, sequencing data from the five patients were pooled, and the groups were then compared using unsupervised clustering of TCR gene usage. Repertoire similarity was calculated with the Morisita-Horn index, weighting shared sequences by their contribution to each repertoire. TCRdb redid the processing of the public reads, applying fastp at Q25 and MiXCR, and retained in-frame beta chains. Each CDR3 protein gets just one entry, which takes the most common genes and DNA from the rows behind it. The V and J calls come from TCRdb's annotation, not from the publication. The sample table lists just over 800 distinct CDR3 sequences, about a sixth of them with a count of one. The top ten hold roughly half of the sample.

Cells that were CD4+CD25+CD127-/low were isolated as Tregs. A larger group of some 23 breast cancer patients was studied by sequencing a single TRBV12-4/TRBJ1-2 rearrangement in tumor Tregs and blood Treg, naive and memory CD4+ cells. Mononuclear cells from lymph nodes or around 50 ml of peripheral blood were isolated by Ficoll density gradient centrifugation. FACS confirmed that the sorted cell populations were more than 90% pure. Recombination joined TRBV12-3 or TRBV12-4 with TRBJ1-2; a confident D gene designation cannot be given. The TCR comes from a female donor with breast cancer. Sample: Tregs sorted from blood. DNA sequence: TGTGCCAGCAGAGCATTGACGGACGCTTATGGCTACACCTTC. Its protein reads: CASRALTDAYGYTF.